This T cell receptor (beta chain) was sequenced during a study of molecular identifiers for immune sequencing clone quantification (dated by TCRdb to 2017 to 2018). Looking at the study overall: For a replicate experiment, RNA from around 20,000 or 99,000 naive CD8 T cells was divided into five aliquots, of which four were sequenced. This methods study benchmarked molecular-identifier clustering-based TCR repertoire sequencing (MIDCIRS) and TCR RNA copy counting, using CD8 T cells to do so. The paper as a whole reports these results and caveats: When barcode sub-clustering was omitted, TCR diversity was inflated by chimeric consensus sequences, with chimeras reaching as high as 47%. Identical TCR molecules sharing a barcode could cause highly expanded clone sizes to be underestimated. A single cell's worth of spiked-in Jurkat TCR RNA was reported detectable even among about a million naive CD8 T cells. In CMV-specific effector cells, clones with more than 20 RNA copies contained over 98% of molecules, whereas in naive cells such clones contained under 1% of molecules. The naive libraries included spiked-in Jurkat TCR RNA (about nine copies' worth), and this Jurkat TCR RNA is not part of the donor repertoire. Modeling indicated about three TCR RNA copies recovered per cell, compared with about 10 by digital PCR, which implies a capture efficiency of approximately 31%.

The CDR3 numbers 13 residues from cysteine through phenylalanine. Of the read, only the CDR3 DNA is kept; its 39 bases are in frame from base 1. Per the germline V gene, SGHVS is the CDR1 and FNYEAQ is the CDR2. Relative to germline, V is 5 bases shorter and J is 5 bases shorter, with 13 bases between their ends. Libraries of naive CD8 T cells were generated from about 19,000 to 1,100,000 sorted cells, with 10%, 30% or 50% of the purified RNA used. Naive CD8 T cells, defined as CD8+CD4-CCR7+CD45RA+, were FACS-sorted into RLT Plus buffer on a BD FACSAria II. To test detection sensitivity, Jurkat RNA equal to around nine TCR copies was added to samples of roughly 18,000-1,100,000 naive CD8 T cells. Enrichment of CD8 T cells was performed with RosetteSep CD8+ T Cell Enrichment Cocktail and Ficoll-Paque, after which ACK red cell lysis was carried out. The library relied on PCR. The listed sequencing device is Illumina HiSeq 4000. Bulk TCR libraries were made following a previously described method, with the TCR primers given in Table S5. Total RNA was purified with the Qiagen AllPrep DNA/RNA kit. Before analysis, reads from multiple sequencing runs of the same library were pooled. The source study handled its data this way. Reads were retained only if an exact TCR constant sequence was present, and the retained reads were trimmed to 150 nt and grouped according to their 12-nt molecular barcodes. Within each barcode group, reads were sub-clustered at a 15% Levenshtein threshold, and quality-weighted consensus sequences were built per RNA molecule. Non-functional sequences were removed, as were lower-count sequences one edit away from another. Based on a fit of two negative binomial distributions, barcode sub-clusters having less than 20% of the maximum read count were discarded. TCRdb applied fastp at Q25 and MiXCR to the public reads, then kept only in-frame beta chains. Here each entry gathers all rows of one CDR3 protein and keeps the most common genes and DNA. The V and J calls were determined by TCRdb, not by the authors. The sample table contains about 640,000 distinct CDR3 sequences; only one count was recorded for just under 20% of them. 0.75% to 0.95% of the sample is in the top ten clones.

A word on this clonotype: Its target antigen remains unknown. Just one base apart from a much larger clone, this may be a read error.

Material for sequencing was naive CD8+ T cells from blood, with Jurkat cell RNA spiked in. Per the publication, the cell subset or site label means: FACS-sorted CD8+CD4-CCR7+CD45RA+ naive T cells. This clonotype was sampled from a human donor in good health. Some libraries in this study had Jurkat cell RNA spiked in. The sequence links TRBV7-6 to TRBJ2-7; perhaps TRBD2 is the D gene, with 6 bases matching. The DNA sequence is as follows: TGTGCCAGCAGCACGTCGGGGGTAGACGAGCAGTACTTC. Translated, it reads CASSTSGVDEQYF. The CDR3, completed at both ends by the reference TRBV7-6 and TRBJ2-7 genes, gives the full variable domain GAGVSQSPRYKVTKRGQDVALRCDPISGHVSLYWYRQALGQGPEFLTYFNYEAQQDKSGLPNDRFSAERPEGSISTLTIQRTEQRDSAMYRCASSTSGVDEQYFGPGTRLTVT.